This TCR beta chain stems from a study of cytomegalovirus exposure and HLA in healthy donors. For the study at large: A later analysis reported the 120 or so validation repertoires used the same platform as the approximately 670 first-cohort repertoires.

Details on this clone: Its target is not known.

The protocol was immunoSEQ multiplex PCR, while the TCRdb copy is restricted to in-frame clones and leaves out a portion. Of around 350,000 clones listed, 86% were seen once; the top ten hold over 0.75%. V was pared by 9 bases and J by 4 bases, with 4 bases of the junction left unmatched. Germline assignment: CDR1 MDHEN and CDR2 SYDVKM. The CDR3 consists of 12 residues. General study points: According to the study, roughly 180 TCR beta chains were cytomegalovirus-associated. In vitro confirmation showed three CMV-associated chains to be CMV antigen specific.

Separate from the roughly 720-subject first cohort, the 120-subject validation cohort was the one that the donors belonged to. The sequenced material came from PBMCs. The rearrangement joins TRBV28 to TRBJ2-7, with TRBD2 identical over 9 bases. This sequence was found in a woman aged 18-30 years in good health and CMV-seronegative. The CDR3 loop is CARVAGVYEQYF. CDR3 nucleotides: TGTGCCAGGGTAGCGGGAGTGTACGAGCAGTACTTC.